The source of this T cell receptor beta chain is a study of cytomegalovirus exposure and HLA in healthy donors. Study-level information: Clustering assigned 81% of the roughly 380 genotyped donors to the Caucasian-associated ancestry cluster. Overall study findings and caveats: A later analysis appeared to link common viral pathogens to several of the most significant clusters. For most TCR sequences rarity was the rule, although some public TCRs occurred in many donors.

CDR3 length equals 17 residues. Germline CDR1 and CDR2: SGDLS and YYNGEE. The J segment lost 4 bases and the V segment lost 3 bases, leaving 9 bases of the junction unmatched. With respect to this clone: Its antigen is as yet unknown.

Primers: 60 Vbeta forward and 13 Jbeta reverse. Repertoires were generated with immunoSEQ multiplex PCR, while TCRdb's copy carries only in-frame clones and drops some. Here the sample spans around 300,000 clones, roughly 90% being singletons. The clonotype originates from a woman between 18 and 29 years old in good health and CMV-seronegative. Material: PBMCs. J is TRBJ2-2 and V is TRBV9, with 10 bases fitting TRBD1. The CDR3 sequence is CASSADRGRAGTGELFF. The CDR3 bases are TGTGCCAGCAGCGCAGACAGGGGGCGCGCTGGCACCGGGGAGCTGTTTTTT.